The 14 T cell receptor beta chains below all came from one sample that was sequenced in a study of blood T cell repertoires in COVID-19. Method: immunoSEQ multiplex PCR; TCRdb's copy keeps in-frame clones and lacks some. The sample holds about 110,000 clones, around 79% seen once. Sequenced: peripheral blood. All receptors come from a man between 65 and 85 years old with active or convalescent COVID-19.

This clone was found a few times. This chain connects TRBV14 to TRBJ1-6; possibly TRBD1 for D (6 bases). Germline CDR1 is SGHDN and CDR2 is FVKESK. Trimming stripped 4 bases from V and 8 bases from J, with 9 bases between. The CDR3 covers 13 residues. The CDR3 sequence is CASSLNRDSPLHF. The CDR3 nucleotides are TGTGCCAGCAGCCTCAACAGGGATTCACCCCTCCACTTT.

V gene TRBV6-6 combines with J gene TRBJ2-2; no clear D gene. The CDR3 runs to 13 residues. V shed 1 base and J shed 5 bases, with 5 bases lying between them. The V gene's germline CDR1 is MNHNY and CDR2 SVGAGI (reference sequence). The CDR3 bases are TGTGCCAGCAGTTACTTCGGGACCGGGGAGCTGTTTTTT. Its protein is CASSYFGTGELFF.

The rearrangement uses TRBV2 and TRBJ2-5, with D possibly TRBD1 on 6 matching bases. V lost 6 bases and J lost 5, with 22 bases in between. CDR1 and CDR2 (germline): SNHLY, FYNNEI. This CDR3 region has 16 residues. CDR3 nucleotide sequence: TGTGCCAGCAGCCCCCGAGTTGGGGGCTCGGGTGAGACCCAGTACTTC. Protein product: CASSPRVGGSGETQYF.

In this sample, this clone turned up many times. The chain joins TRBV2 to TRBJ1-5; 9 bases fit TRBD1. J gave up 2 bases and V 6 bases, and 5 bases lay outside the gene matches. Germline V CDR1 and CDR2: SNHLY, FYNNEI. The CDR3 has 15 residues. CDR3 sequence (DNA): TGTGCCAGCAGCGGGACAGGGAACGGCAATCAGCCCCAGCATTTT. Its translation: CASSGTGNGNQPQHF.

CDR3 in amino acids: CASNGQLNNSPLHF. CDR3 nucleotides: TGTGCCAGCAACGGACAGCTCAATAATTCACCCCTCCACTTT. The chain recombines TRBV25-1 with TRBJ1-6; possible D gene TRBD1, 6 bases. The CDR3 runs to 14 residues. Germline V lookup: CDR1 MGHDK, CDR2 SYGVNS. V lost 7 bases, J lost 5 bases, and 12 bases lay in between.

The V gene is TRBV7-9, the J gene TRBJ2-3; 7 bases are shared with TRBD2. The CDR3 totals 16 residues. Germline loops: CDR1 SEHNR, CDR2 FQNEAQ (reference sequence). Germline trimming cut 5 bases from V and 3 bases from J; bases unmatched to any gene: 11. CDR3 DNA: TGTGCCAGCAGCCCTCCGACTAGCCTCTCGACAGATACGCAGTATTTT. Its protein is CASSPPTSLSTDTQYF.

The gene calls are TRBV5-1 and TRBJ2-7; 8 positions match TRBD1. The germline CDR1 and CDR2 sequences are SGHRS and YFSETQ. The trim removed 4 bases at V and 7 bases at J, leaving 10 bases unmatched. The CDR3 has 14 amino acids. CDR3 protein: CASSTGQGGEEQYF. The CDR3, as DNA: TGCGCCAGCAGCACCGGACAGGGAGGAGAAGAGCAGTACTTC.

This clone has a single count. The chain employs TRBV20-1 and TRBJ1-2; D possibly corresponds to TRBD1 (6 bases). Germline V lookup: CDR1 DFQATT, CDR2 SNEGSKA (reference sequence). Trimming took off 3 bases at V and 3 bases at J, with 14 bases between the two ends. This CDR3 region has 14 residues. The CDR3 protein is CSASRQGKDYGYTF. In DNA form, the CDR3 reads TGCAGTGCTAGTAGGCAGGGGAAGGACTATGGCTACACCTTC.

The rearrangement uses TRBV19 and TRBJ1-5; 7 bases align to TRBD1. J gave up 4 bases and V 4 bases, and 10 bases lay outside the gene matches. The length of the CDR3 is 16 residues. Looked up from germline, CDR1 is LNHDA and CDR2 is SQIVND (reference sequence). CDR3 residues: CASSTRTGALNQPQHF. The CDR3 DNA follows: TGTGCCAGTAGTACCCGAACAGGGGCCCTGAATCAGCCCCAGCATTTT.

V and J are TRBV11-2 and TRBJ2-1, with D maybe TRBD1 (6 bases). CDR3 length: 15 amino acids. V was pared by 5 bases and J by 6 bases, with 17 bases between. CDR1 and CDR2 from the germline V gene are SGHAT and FQNNGV. The DNA of the CDR3 is TGTGCCAGCAGCCCACAGGGTGGCCCCCTCAATGAGCAGTTCTTC. Translation: CASSPQGGPLNEQFF.

This chain uses TRBV7-6 with TRBJ2-1; 7 bases are a match to TRBD1. The germline V gene encodes CDR1 SGHVS and CDR2 FNYEAQ. Trimming at V came to 3 bases and at J to 2 bases, leaving 7 bases not matched to a gene. The CDR3 extends over 16 amino acids. CDR3 protein: CASSFGTQGPYNEQFF. The CDR3 DNA sequence: TGTGCCAGCAGCTTTGGAACACAGGGGCCCTACAATGAGCAGTTCTTC.

Remarks on this clone: A read error may produce the germline difference seen at one junction end. This sample also contains other DNA sequences that code for the same CDR3. This sequence joins TRBV5-1 and TRBJ2-7, with 9 bases lining up with TRBD2. CDR3 length equals 14 residues. Germline V gene data show CDR1 as SGHRS and CDR2 as YFSETQ. The CDR3 region has the DNA TGCGCCCGCAGCGTGGGCGCGGGGGGGCACGAGCAGTACTTC. Its translation: CARSVGAGGHEQYF.

This chain links TRBV6-5 with TRBJ2-2, with D tentatively TRBD1 (6 bases). The V end lost 6 bases, the J end lost 5 bases, and 13 bases lay between the germline ends. CDR3 size: 14 residues. Per the germline V gene, CDR1 is MNHEY and CDR2 is SVGAGI. CDR3 sequence: CASRTGWITGELFF. The CDR3 DNA follows: TGTGCCAGCAGGACAGGTTGGATTACCGGGGAGCTGTTTTTT.

This chain links TRBV6-5 with TRBJ1-6, with 8 bases aligning to TRBD1. This CDR3 comprises 15 residues. The V segment lost 2 bases and the J segment 8 bases; nucleotides outside the gene matches: 5. The germline V gene encodes CDR1 MNHEY and CDR2 SVGAGI. The CDR3 here is CASSYGDRGHSPLHF. Here the CDR3 DNA reads TGTGCCAGCAGTTACGGCGACAGGGGTCATTCACCCCTCCACTTT.